This is a list of T cell receptor beta chains from one sample in a study of shared clonotypes between healthy human individuals. Produced via immunoSEQ multiplex PCR; TCRdb's table is partial and in-frame only. The sample comprises about 750,000 clones, 90% to 95% of which are singletons, and less than 25% rests with the top ten. Source material: naive CD8+ T cells sorted from blood. These receptors were collected from a man aged 25 to 40 in good health. Each CDR3 is given with its conserved first and last residue. The D gene is left open where the match is weak. Expanded clones are given a class, and other clones once, few, many or no size at all.

J,size,length,V,D,DNA,CDR3
TRBJ2-2,few,14,TRBV27,-,TGTGCCAGCAACCCCATCGGGGACACCGGGGAGCTGTTTTTT,CASNPIGDTGELFF
TRBJ1-1,-,15,TRBV9,-,TGTGCCAGCAGCGTAGATGGGGGTCTGAACACTGAAGCTTTCTTT,CASSVDGGLNTEAFF
TRBJ2-2,-,15,TRBV27,-,TGTGCCAGCAGTTCTGGACTCGAGAACACCGGGGAGCTGTTTTTT,CASSSGLENTGELFF
TRBJ2-3,-,16,TRBV18,TRBD2,TGTGCCAGCTCAGCCCAGACTAGCAAGACCTGGAATACGCAGTATTTT,CASSAQTSKTWNTQYF
TRBJ2-1,-,13,TRBV19,-,TGTGCCAGTAGTATTAACGGGGACAATGAGCAGTTCTTC,CASSINGDNEQFF
TRBJ2-1,-,12,TRBV29-1,-,TGCAGCGTTGAAGATCGGTTAGATGAGCAGTTCTTC,CSVEDRLDEQFF
TRBJ1-1,-,15,TRBV19,-,TGTGCCAGTAGTATCTCCCCCGCACTGAACACTGAAGCTTTCTTT,CASSISPALNTEAFF
TRBJ2-1,-,16,TRBV7-8,TRBD2,TGTGCCAGCAGCTTAAGACTAGCGGGACCCTTGAGTGAGCAGTTCTTC,CASSLRLAGPLSEQFF
TRBJ1-1,-,15,TRBV28,TRBD1,TGTGCCAGCAGTTTAAGGGACAGGGTTCTTCCTGAAGCTTTCTTT,CASSLRDRVLPEAFF
TRBJ1-2,-,15,TRBV7-2,-,TGTGCCAGCAGCTTAAGACCGGACGTGTTTCGTGGCTACACCTTC,CASSLRPDVFRGYTF
TRBJ2-7,-,15,TRBV9,-,TGTGCCAGCAGCGTAGGGGGCGGGATGCAGTACGAGCAGTACTTC,CASSVGGGMQYEQYF
TRBJ1-5,once,13,TRBV2,-,TGTGCCAGCACAGGGAATAGCAATCAGCCCCAGCATTTT,CASTGNSNQPQHF
TRBJ1-5,-,16,TRBV10-2,-,TGCGCCAGCAATATTGACTTGGACGGTTTGAATCAGCCCCAGCATTTT,CASNIDLDGLNQPQHF
TRBJ2-7,-,13,TRBV5-4,-,TGTGCCGGCAGTCTTCGGGAACAGCTTGAGCAGTACTTC,CAGSLREQLEQYF
TRBJ2-7,-,16,TRBV18,TRBD2,TGTGCCAGCTCACCCCCGGGGGGGGAGGATCACTACGAGCAGTACTTC,CASSPPGGEDHYEQYF
TRBJ2-6,-,21,TRBV18,-,TGTGCCAGCTCACCACAAAGTGGAAAGGGACAAGATGCCTCTGGGGCCAACGTCCTGACTTTC,CASSPQSGKGQDASGANVLTF
TRBJ2-2,-,15,TRBV19,TRBD1,TGTGCCAGTAGTTTTGACAGGGGTTACACCGGGGAGCTGTTTTTT,CASSFDRGYTGELFF
TRBJ2-5,-,14,TRBV9,-,TGTGCCAGCAGCGCCTCAGGGATAGGAGAGACCCAGTACTTC,CASSASGIGETQYF
TRBJ2-1,-,13,TRBV4-1,-,TGCGCCAGCAGCCTATCCCCCGGCTATGAGCAGTTCTTC,CASSLSPGYEQFF
TRBJ2-1,-,12,TRBV13,TRBD2,TGTGCCAGCAGCCCCGGGACTAGCCGTCAGTTCTTC,CASSPGTSRQFF
TRBJ1-5,-,15,TRBV6-5,TRBD1,TGTGCCAGCAGCCGTTACAGGGGTCGGGATCAGCCCCAGCATTTT,CASSRYRGRDQPQHF
TRBJ1-2,once,13,TRBV5-6,-,TGTGCCAGCAGCTTGGGTTCAGGCCATGGCTACACCTTC,CASSLGSGHGYTF
TRBJ2-4,-,14,TRBV7-6,TRBD2,TGTGCCAGCAGCCTTAAGCGGGATGGGGACATTCAGTACTTC,CASSLKRDGDIQYF
TRBJ2-7,-,12,TRBV28,-,TGTGCCAGCAGTCAAGGCCCCTACGAGCAGTACTTC,CASSQGPYEQYF
TRBJ2-7,many,14,TRBV7-9,-,TGTGCCAGCAGCTTAAGTGGCCTGGACAACGAGCAGTACTTC,CASSLSGLDNEQYF
TRBJ1-5,-,14,TRBV18,TRBD1,TGTGCCAGCTCCCACCCAGGGGGGGATCAGCCCCAGCATTTT,CASSHPGGDQPQHF
TRBJ2-7,-,13,TRBV29-1,TRBD2,TGCAGCGTTGTATGGCGGGAGAGGTACGAGCAGTACTTC,CSVVWRERYEQYF
TRBJ2-1,-,15,TRBV5-1,TRBD2,TGCGCCAGCAGCTTGGGTACTAGCGGCTACAATGAGCAGTTCTTC,CASSLGTSGYNEQFF
TRBJ2-1,-,14,TRBV27,-,TGTGCCAGCAGTCCCCTATACGCTAACAATGAGCAGTTCTTC,CASSPLYANNEQFF
TRBJ2-5,-,17,TRBV28,-,TGTGCCAGCAGTATCGAAGTGATAGGGCTAATACAAGAGACCCAGTACTTC,CASSIEVIGLIQETQYF
TRBJ1-1,-,15,TRBV28,TRBD1,TGTGCCAGCGAGTCCGCGACAGGGGAGAACACTGAAGCTTTCTTT,CASESATGENTEAFF
TRBJ1-1,-,15,TRBV2,TRBD1,TGTGCCAGCACCGGACAGGGTATGTTTATGGGGGAAGCTTTCTTT,CASTGQGMFMGEAFF
TRBJ1-1,-,13,TRBV6-6,-,TGTGCCAGCAGTTATTTCGGAGGCGGTGAAGCTTTCTTT,CASSYFGGGEAFF
TRBJ2-3,-,17,TRBV11-2,TRBD2,TGTGCCAGCAGCTTAGCGACGCTAGCGGAAAGCACAGATACGCAGTATTTT,CASSLATLAESTDTQYF
TRBJ1-1,-,15,TRBV19,-,TGTGCCAGTAGTATAGCTGGGGGCGCGGACACTGAAGCTTTCTTT,CASSIAGGADTEAFF
TRBJ2-7,few,14,TRBV25-1,TRBD1,TGTGCCAGCAGAACGGGACAGGCCCCCTACGAGCAGTACTTC,CASRTGQAPYEQYF
TRBJ2-2,-,18,TRBV29-1,-,TGCAGCGTTGAAGATCTTCGCGACCTGGACAGGAACACCGGGGAGCTGTTTTTT,CSVEDLRDLDRNTGELFF
TRBJ1-4,-,14,TRBV4-1,TRBD1,TGCGCCAGCAGCCATCTGACAGGGGATGAAAAACTGTTTTTT,CASSHLTGDEKLFF
TRBJ1-4,-,15,TRBV7-9,-,TGTGCCAGCAGCTTAACCCTGGGGAAAAATGAAAAACTGTTTTTT,CASSLTLGKNEKLFF
TRBJ2-6,-,16,TRBV9,-,TGTGCCAGCACTGCTGACAGGCTCTCTGGGGCCAACGTCCTGACTTTC,CASTADRLSGANVLTF
TRBJ2-7,-,14,TRBV5-6,-,TGTGCCAGCAGCTCCGACCTTCGCTCCTACGAGCAGTACTTC,CASSSDLRSYEQYF
TRBJ2-5,-,14,TRBV10-1,TRBD1,TGCGCCAGCAGTGACGGGACAGGTTCGGAGACCCAGTACTTC,CASSDGTGSETQYF